This T cell receptor beta chain comes out of a study of T cell repertoires in cytomegalovirus infection (dated by TCRdb to about 2019). The study in broad terms: Peptide stimulations targeted recently identified HLA-C-restricted CMV epitopes, whose presentation resists viral immunomodulation, together with well-studied HLA-B-restricted epitopes. The HLA type of each donor mattered for the analysis, because public TCR beta signatures pointed to carriage of CMV infection along with the matching HLA type.

General study outcomes and caveats: The ex vivo response was dominated by HLA-C-restricted CMV-specific TCR beta clonotypes, and the single most frequent clonotype in two of eight donors was supplied by these HLA-C-restricted clonotypes. In both this cohort and an independent cohort of more than 350 donors, the cumulative frequency of public TCR beta family members distinguished carriers of CMV infection plus the relevant HLA type.

The label giving this sample's treatment or condition can be read as: in vitro stimulation with specific CMV peptide epitopes to enrich CMV-specific T cells. Sequencing relied on an Illumina HiSeq 1500. TCRdb reprocessing: public reads trimmed at Q25 with fastp, clones called with MiXCR, in-frame beta chains kept. Rows with a matching CDR3 protein are joined into one entry that keeps the most common DNA and genes. This sample is represented by over 45,000 distinct CDR3 sequences; around 18% of them were singletons. The ten top clones hold approximately 26% of the sample. This clonotype was seen repeatedly, ten times or more. Its antigen remains unidentified. No much larger clonotype is one base removed from it; base qualities were not supplied. This specimen was CD8+ T cells from cultured PBMCs, taken from culture after CMV antigen stimulation. This TCR was recovered from a human donor in good health (CMV status not recorded). Some clones in this sample may be carry-over from other donors' samples.

The CDR3 here reads CASSLDGEYGMGAKNIQYF. The nucleotide sequence reads as follows: TGTGCCAGCAGTTTAGATGGAGAATACGGGATGGGGGCCAAAAACATTCAGTACTTC. The sequence joins TRBV6-2 or TRBV6-3 to TRBJ2-4; the D gene is perhaps TRBD2, from 5 matching bases. CDR1 and CDR2 (MNHEY, SVGEGT) derive from the germline V gene. Trimming removed 4 bases from V and 1 base from J, leaving 23 bases between the germline ends. The CDR3 numbers 19 residues from cysteine through phenylalanine. CDR3 DNA only is kept here, 57 bases in frame from base 1.